Listed below are T cell receptor beta chains from one sample, sequenced in a study of blood T cell repertoires in COVID-19. Repertoires were generated with immunoSEQ multiplex PCR, while TCRdb's copy carries only in-frame clones and drops some. This table holds 250,000 to 300,000 clones, 70% to 90% found once. The sequenced sample was peripheral blood. These receptors all stem from a man in his late teens or twenties with active or convalescent COVID-19. CDR3s include the opening cysteine and the closing phenylalanine or tryptophan. The D gene is left open where the match is weak. Clone size appears in some rows only: once, few, many, or a class for an expanded clone.

TRBJ2-7	TRBV6-5	TRBD1	.	TGTGCCACCACTCGGGACAGTTTAGCCTACGAGCAGTACTTC	CATTRDSLAYEQYF
TRBJ2-1	TRBV24-1	TRBD2	.	TGTGCCACCAGTGATTTGGGACTAGCGGGGAAAAATGAGCAGTTCTTC	CATSDLGLAGKNEQFF
TRBJ2-1	TRBV7-9	TRBD2	few	TGTGCCAGCAGCTCTCCGGGACTAGCGATCAATGAGCAGTTCTTC	CASSSPGLAINEQFF
TRBJ2-2	TRBV9	.	few	TGTGCCAGCAGCGTAGATGGGGCCCCGGACACCGGGGAGCTGTTTTTT	CASSVDGAPDTGELFF
TRBJ1-5	TRBV28	.	.	TGTGCCAGCAGTTTACAAAATCAGCCCCAGCATTTT	CASSLQNQPQHF
TRBJ2-5	TRBV27	.	.	TGTGCCAGCAGTCACGGGGAGACCCAGTACTTC	CASSHGETQYF
TRBJ2-5	TRBV19	TRBD2	once	TGTGCCAGTAGTTTCGGGGGGGAGACCCAGTACTTC	CASSFGGETQYF
TRBJ2-7	TRBV7-2	TRBD2	.	TGTGCCAGCACACTTATGGGGAGGGCCGGGGAGCAGTACTTC	CASTLMGRAGEQYF
TRBJ1-1	TRBV6-2/TRBV6-3	TRBD1	.	TGTGCCAGCAGTTCAGGGGGCCAAACTGAAGCTTTCTTT	CASSSGGQTEAFF
TRBJ1-2	TRBV11-3	TRBD1	.	TGTGCCAGCAGCTTAACAGGGGAGGATGGCTACACCTTC	CASSLTGEDGYTF
TRBJ2-7	TRBV27	.	.	TGTGCCAGCAGTCTCCAGGGGACCAACGAGCAGTACTTC	CASSLQGTNEQYF
TRBJ2-1	TRBV11-3	.	.	TGTGCCAGCAGAGACCCCAGGAACGACAATGAGCAGTTCTTC	CASRDPRNDNEQFF
TRBJ2-7	TRBV7-2	.	.	TGTGCCAGCAGCTTAGACTGGAGCTCCTACGAGCAGTACTTC	CASSLDWSSYEQYF
TRBJ1-1	TRBV5-3	TRBD1	.	TGTGCCAGAAGCTTTCTGCTAATCAGCCGGGACAGGGTATGTGAAGCTTTCTTT	CARSFLLISRDRVCEAFF
TRBJ2-1	TRBV7-2	TRBD2	.	TGTGCCAGCAGCTTAGCCGCGACTAGCAGCTACAATGAGCAGTTCTTC	CASSLAATSSYNEQFF
TRBJ2-1	TRBV10-3	.	once	TGTGCCATCAGTGAGTCAGTGGGCCTCGGGATCGGGAATGAGCAGTTCTTC	CAISESVGLGIGNEQFF
TRBJ2-2	TRBV9	TRBD1	.	TGTGCCAGCAGCGCACTGGGACAGGGAGGCACCGGGGAGCTGTTTTTT	CASSALGQGGTGELFF
TRBJ2-2	TRBV2	.	few	TGTGCCAGCAGTGCAGGGACGAACACCGGGGAGCTGTTTTTT	CASSAGTNTGELFF
TRBJ2-2	TRBV7-2	TRBD2	.	TGTGCCAGCAGCTGGTTGACTAGCGGGGTTAACACCGGGGAGCTGTTTTTT	CASSWLTSGVNTGELFF
TRBJ2-3	TRBV5-6	.	.	TGTGCCAGCAGTGGGGAGGGGGGCTTAGGGACAGATACGCAGTATTTT	CASSGEGGLGTDTQYF
TRBJ1-1	TRBV5-1	TRBD1	.	TGCGCCAGCAGGTACCGGGACAGGGGTAGAGACACTGAAGCTTTCTTT	CASRYRDRGRDTEAFF
TRBJ1-2	TRBV18	TRBD1	.	TGTGCCAGCTCCCCAGGGGGGGCCGAAAGGGCCGGCTACACCTTC	CASSPGGAERAGYTF
TRBJ1-1	TRBV11-3	.	.	TGTGCCAGCAGCTTCCGGACTGAGAACACTGAAGCTTTCTTT	CASSFRTENTEAFF
TRBJ1-2	TRBV6-6	TRBD1	.	TGTGCCAGCGGGGACAGTTCGTACTATGGCTACACCTTC	CASGDSSYYGYTF
TRBJ1-5	TRBV4-1	TRBD1	few	TGCGCCAGCAGCCCTCGGACAGGGCTGTCTCAGCCCCAGCATTTT	CASSPRTGLSQPQHF
TRBJ2-7	TRBV18	TRBD1	many	TGTGCCAGCTCACCGACAGGGAAAGTCTACGAGCAGTACTTC	CASSPTGKVYEQYF
TRBJ1-5	TRBV30	.	.	TGTGCCCTAGGGGACACAGGCAATCAGCCCCAGCATTTT	CALGDTGNQPQHF
TRBJ2-1	TRBV2	.	.	TGTGCCAGCCTCAAACTAGGGGGGGGCAATGAGCAGTTCTTC	CASLKLGGGNEQFF
TRBJ2-7	TRBV15	.	few	TGTGCCACCAGCAGCAACAGGGACTACGAGCAGTACTTC	CATSSNRDYEQYF
TRBJ1-1	TRBV15	.	once	TGTGCCACCATTAAGCGTGGGCCAGGGGACACTGAAGCTTTCTTT	CATIKRGPGDTEAFF
TRBJ2-1	TRBV29-1	.	.	TGCAGCGTGCACAGGTTCCCGAGCTCCTACAATGAGCAGTTCTTC	CSVHRFPSSYNEQFF
TRBJ1-5	TRBV27	.	.	TGTGCCAGCAGTTTATCGTGGAGTTTCAATCAGCCCCAGCATTTT	CASSLSWSFNQPQHF
TRBJ2-1	TRBV3-1/TRBV3-2	TRBD2	.	TGTGCCAGCAGCCAAGAAGGGGGACTAGCTTTCGATGAGCAGTTCTTC	CASSQEGGLAFDEQFF
TRBJ2-7	TRBV11-2	.	.	TGTGCCAGCAGCTTACAGCCCGGGACATACTACGAGCAGTACTTC	CASSLQPGTYYEQYF
TRBJ1-2	TRBV7-9	.	.	TGTGCCAGCAGCCGACCGGAGGTTGGCAACTATGGCTACACCTTC	CASSRPEVGNYGYTF
TRBJ1-2	TRBV3-1/TRBV3-2	TRBD1	.	TGTGCCAGCAGTACAACGGGGACAGGGATTGTGTCGCACTATGGCTACACCTTC	CASSTTGTGIVSHYGYTF
TRBJ2-5	TRBV5-1	TRBD2	few	TGCGCCAGCAGTTATAGCGGGGCTGCCTCCGAGACCCAGTACTTC	CASSYSGAASETQYF
TRBJ1-2	TRBV5-6	.	.	TGTGCCAGCAGCTCTGAGCCGGGAGGAATCTTAGGCTACACCTTC	CASSSEPGGILGYTF
TRBJ1-2	TRBV25-1	.	.	TGTGCCAGCAGTGCGTTGGAAGCAGGAGGCTACACCTTC	CASSALEAGGYTF
TRBJ1-3	TRBV12-5	TRBD1	once	TGTGCTAGTGCTTTTACACTGACAGGGGCGAACCTTTACACCATATATTTT	CASAFTLTGANLYTIYF
TRBJ2-5	TRBV19	TRBD2	few	TGTGCCAGTAGTATGCGGGAGGGCACCGGAGAGACCCAGTACTTC	CASSMREGTGETQYF
TRBJ1-5	TRBV28	.	.	TGTGCCAGCAGTGCCATCGGAGAGAATCAGCCCCAGCATTTT	CASSAIGENQPQHF
TRBJ2-7	TRBV9	TRBD2	.	TGTGCCAGCAGCGTAGAGGCTAGCGGGAGGTCCTACGAGCAGTACTTC	CASSVEASGRSYEQYF
TRBJ2-5	TRBV11-2	.	once	TGTGCCAGCAGCTTAGGGGGCGCAAAACAAGAGACCCAGTACTTC	CASSLGGAKQETQYF
TRBJ1-6	TRBV3-1/TRBV3-2	.	.	TGTGCCAGCAGCCAAGTGAGAAGTTCACCCCTCCACTTT	CASSQVRSSPLHF
TRBJ2-1	TRBV6-5	.	.	TGTGCCAGCAGCCCCTCGGGAGTAGGAGAGCAGTTCTTC	CASSPSGVGEQFF
TRBJ1-4	TRBV5-6	.	.	TGTGCCAGCAGCTTGGGTTCGGGGCCCGGCGGGGGTGAAAAACTGTTTTTT	CASSLGSGPGGGEKLFF
TRBJ2-3	TRBV7-2	.	few	TGTGCCAGCAGCGTGGACTATGGGACGCAGTATTTT	CASSVDYGTQYF
TRBJ1-1	TRBV28	.	.	TGTGCCAGCAGACCTACGGGGAACACTGAAGCTTTCTTT	CASRPTGNTEAFF
TRBJ1-2	TRBV6-5	.	once	TGTGCCAGCAGTCCCCGCGGGGGGCGTGAGAATCCCTACACCTTC	CASSPRGGRENPYTF
TRBJ2-5	TRBV4-2	.	.	TGTGCCAGCAGCCAATACAGGGAAGAGACCCAGTACTTC	CASSQYREETQYF
TRBJ1-1	TRBV5-1	.	.	TGCGCCAGCAGCTTGAGGTCCGAGAGGGAAATCTTCTTT	CASSLRSEREIFF